These T cell receptor beta chains were read from a single sample in a study of T cell responses to AZD1222 COVID-19 vaccine. Sequenced by immunoSEQ multiplex PCR; TCRdb stores in-frame clones only, minus some. Here the sample spans some 140,000 clones, about 93% being singletons. The starting material was peripheral blood, obtained 28 days after the second AZD1222 dose. These receptors were collected from an adult who received the AZD1222 COVID-19 vaccine. Both conserved end residues are part of each CDR3. A D gene is named only where the DNA matches it firmly. Part of the rows lack a size; the others show once, few, many or a class for expanded clones.

>few|TRBJ2-1|TRBV6-5|TRBD2
CASARTSGVYEQFF
TGTGCCAGCGCGAGGACTAGCGGGGTCTATGAGCAGTTCTTC
>NA|TRBJ1-2|TRBV30|NA
CAWSVPDLTYGYTF
TGTGCCTGGAGTGTCCCGGACTTGACCTATGGCTACACCTTC
>NA|TRBJ1-2|TRBV15|NA
CATSRERGDYGYTF
TGTGCCACCAGCAGAGAGCGGGGCGACTATGGCTACACCTTC
>once|TRBJ1-2|TRBV11-3|NA
CASSFGYGYTF
TGTGCCAGCAGCTTTGGGTATGGCTACACCTTC
>NA|TRBJ1-1|TRBV6-5|NA
CASSYSRGASTEAFF
TGTGCCAGCAGTTACTCGCGGGGGGCTAGCACTGAAGCTTTCTTT
>NA|TRBJ1-2|TRBV18|NA
CASSLATGTNLNGYTF
TGTGCCAGCTCGCTCGCGACAGGAACCAACTTAAATGGCTACACCTTC
>NA|TRBJ1-2|TRBV27|TRBD1
CASRLNDRGASPYGYTF
TGTGCCAGCCGCCTGAATGACAGGGGCGCTTCCCCTTATGGCTACACCTTC
>NA|TRBJ2-2|TRBV5-1|TRBD2
CASSLTGGLTGELFF
TGCGCCAGCAGCTTAACGGGGGGACTCACCGGGGAGCTGTTTTTT
>NA|TRBJ1-2|TRBV20-1|TRBD1
CSASLGQGFGGYTF
TGCAGTGCTAGTTTGGGACAGGGGTTTGGGGGCTACACCTTC
>NA|TRBJ2-7|TRBV11-2|NA
CASSNRDIGLYF
TGTGCCAGCAGCAACCGGGACATAGGTTTGTACTTC
>NA|TRBJ1-2|TRBV7-9|NA
CASSLATTGTYGYTF
TGTGCCAGCAGCTTAGCGACGACGGGGACCTATGGCTACACCTTC
>NA|TRBJ1-2|TRBV5-5|NA
CASSLGQGKYYGYTF
TGTGCCAGCAGCTTGGGGCAGGGGAAGTACTATGGCTACACCTTC
>once|TRBJ1-2|TRBV7-9|TRBD1
CASSGVGTGGDGYTF
TGTGCCAGCAGCGGCGTCGGGACAGGGGGCGATGGCTACACCTTC